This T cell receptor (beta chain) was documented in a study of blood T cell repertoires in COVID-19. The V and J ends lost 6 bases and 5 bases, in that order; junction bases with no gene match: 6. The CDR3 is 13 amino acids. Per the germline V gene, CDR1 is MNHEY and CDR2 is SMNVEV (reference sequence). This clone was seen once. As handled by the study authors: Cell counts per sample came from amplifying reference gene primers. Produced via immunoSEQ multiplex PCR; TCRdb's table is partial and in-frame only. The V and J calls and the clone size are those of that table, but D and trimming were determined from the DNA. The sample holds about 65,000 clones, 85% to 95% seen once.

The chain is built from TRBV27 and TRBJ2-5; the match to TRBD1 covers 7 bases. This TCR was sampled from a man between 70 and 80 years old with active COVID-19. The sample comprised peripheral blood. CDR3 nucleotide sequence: TGTGCCAGCAGAGGGGGCGGGCGGGAGACCCAGTACTTC. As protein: CASRGGGRETQYF.